These 26 T cell receptor beta chains came from one sample sequenced in a study of cytomegalovirus exposure and HLA in healthy donors. Researchers ran the PCR with 60 Vbeta and 13 Jbeta primers. Libraries were prepared by immunoSEQ multiplex PCR; TCRdb keeps only in-frame clonotypes and omits some of them. The data contain over 150,000 clones, 65% to 85% of them singletons. The sequenced sample consisted of PBMCs. The receptors here all came from a male donor in good health and CMV-seronegative.

This chain links TRBV6-1 with TRBJ1-3; 8 bases match TRBD1. The V and J ends lost 3 bases and 0 bases, in that order; junction bases with no gene match: 10. Per the germline V gene, CDR1 is MNHNS and CDR2 is SASEGT. The CDR3 length is 18 residues. The CDR3 is CASSDPGQVRVSGNTIYF. The CDR3 DNA sequence: TGTGCCAGCAGTGACCCGGGACAGGTACGCGTCTCTGGAAACACCATATATTTT.

The rearrangement joins TRBV29-1 to TRBJ2-1; TRBD2 matches at 10 bases. Germline values: CDR1 SQVTM, CDR2 ANQGSEA. The CDR3 loop spans 13 amino acids. V trimming: 7 bases; J trimming: 5 bases; junction bases outside the gene matches: 5. CDR3 coding DNA: TGCAGCGGTGGGCTAGCGGGGGACAATGAGCAGTTCTTC. Residues: CSGGLAGDNEQFF.

V and J are TRBV5-1 and TRBJ2-5, with D possibly matching TRBD1 (6 bases). The germline V gene has CDR1 SGHRS and CDR2 YFSETQ. V lost 4 bases, J lost 4 bases, and 17 bases lay in between. This CDR3 region has 15 residues. The CDR3 coding sequence is TGCGCCAGCAGCGCGTCCCAGGGGTCCTTAGAGACCCAGTACTTC. This gives the protein CASSASQGSLETQYF.

The CDR3 nucleotides are TGTGCCAGCAGCGAGGACACTTATGATTCACCCCTCCACTTT. Translation: CASSEDTYDSPLHF. This chain links TRBV9 with TRBJ1-6; a possible D gene is TRBD1 (5 bases). The CDR3 totals 14 residues. V was cut by 3 bases and J by 8 bases, with 12 bases left in between. The germline gives CDR1 SGDLS, CDR2 YYNGEE.

The chain recombines TRBV4-3 with TRBJ2-7; perhaps TRBD1 as D (5 bases). The CDR3 sequence is 14 residues long. V lost 0 bases to trimming and J lost 3 bases, with 9 bases between them. Germline values: CDR1 LGHNA, CDR2 YSLEER. The CDR3 bases are TGCGCCAGCAGCCAAGATAAGCAGGGCTACGAGCAGTACTTC. Translating gives CASSQDKQGYEQYF.

As DNA, the CDR3 is TGCGCCAGCAGCGTCAAGAGCTCCTACGAGCAGTACTTC. It encodes CASSVKSSYEQYF. The rearrangement joins TRBV23-1 to TRBJ2-7; D remains unclear. TRBV23-1 is identified as an open reading frame with a role that is uncertain. The V gene lost 6 bases and the J gene lost 0 bases, with 9 bases spanning the gap. The CDR3 has 13 amino acids.

In DNA form, the CDR3 reads TGTGCCATGCGACAGGGCGTTACAGATACGCAGTATTTT. Protein sequence: CAMRQGVTDTQYF. This rearrangement joins TRBV6-1 to TRBJ2-3; 7 nucleotides agree with TRBD1. CDR1 is MNHNS, CDR2 SASEGT, per germline. V dropped 10 bases and J dropped 3; count of bases not matched to a gene: 7. The CDR3 has 13 amino acids.

The CDR3 here is CASSSMVNTEAFF. CDR3 DNA sequence: TGTGCCAGCAGCTCTATGGTGAACACTGAAGCTTTCTTT. The chain carries TRBV5-4 and TRBJ1-1; D is uncertain. Trimming shortened V by 3 bases and J by 0 bases, and 6 bases separated the two germline ends. Germline lookup yields CDR1 SGHNT and CDR2 YYREEE (reference sequence). The CDR3 spans 13 residues. The entire variable domain, with the rest obtained from reference TRBV5-4 and TRBJ1-1, is as follows: ETGVTQSPTHLIKTRGQQVTLRCSSQSGHNTVSWYQQALGQGPQFIFQYYREEENGRGNFPPRFSGLQFPNYSSELNVNALELDDSALYLCASSSMVNTEAFFGQGTRLTVV.

There are a few counts of this clone. This chain connects TRBV19 to TRBJ2-7; TRBD1 matches 10 bases. This CDR3 contains 16 residues. V trimming: 4 bases; J trimming: 5 bases; junction bases outside the gene matches: 11. The V gene's germline CDR1 is LNHDA and CDR2 SQIVND (reference sequence). CDR3 protein: CASSKVSGQGSDEQYF. The CDR3 region has the DNA TGTGCCAGTAGTAAGGTGTCGGGACAGGGGAGCGACGAGCAGTACTTC.

V gene TRBV9 combines with J gene TRBJ2-5; D is possibly TRBD2 (6 bases). The CDR3 has 16 amino acids. CDR1 is SGDLS and CDR2 is YYNGEE in the germline V gene. The V end was cut by 3 bases, the J end by 8 bases, with 23 bases between. DNA of the CDR3: TGTGCCAGCAGCGCCGGGACCGGGCCTTGGGGGGACACCCAGTACTTC. Its protein is CASSAGTGPWGDTQYF.

J is TRBJ2-5 and V is TRBV7-8; 7 positions agree with TRBD2. The CDR3 consists of 16 residues. The germline V gene has CDR1 SGHVS and CDR2 FQNEAQ. V shed 5 bases, J shed 5 bases, and the junction held 14 bases outside the gene matches. For the CDR3, the DNA is TGTGCCAGCAGCCACAAGTGGAGCGGGACGAAGGAGACCCAGTACTTC. Encoded protein: CASSHKWSGTKETQYF.

V and J are TRBV4-1 and TRBJ2-6, with 7 positions matching TRBD1. The length of the CDR3 is 20 residues. Per germline, CDR1 MGHRA and CDR2 YSYEKL. V lost 0 bases and J lost 0; bases outside the gene matches: 11. CDR3 amino acids: CASSQDTLTGQVSGANVLTF. The DNA for the CDR3 is TGCGCCAGCAGCCAAGATACCCTGACAGGACAGGTCTCTGGGGCCAACGTCCTGACTTTC.

The rearrangement links TRBV18 to TRBJ2-7; D is perhaps TRBD1 (6 bases). V lost 4 bases to trimming and J lost 6 bases, with 19 bases between them. The CDR3 is 15 residues long. Per germline, CDR1 KGHSH and CDR2 LQKENI. CDR3 sequence (DNA): TGTGCCAGCTCACTACCAGGGGTCTGGAAAAGCGAGCAGTACTTC. As protein: CASSLPGVWKSEQYF.

This chain uses TRBV7-9 with TRBJ2-1, with TRBD2 identical over 13 bases. Looked up from germline, CDR1 is SEHNR and CDR2 is FQNEAQ (reference sequence). This CDR3 comprises 15 residues. J was trimmed by 5 bases and V by 5 bases; bases with no gene match: 3. CDR3: CASSPGLAGDNEQFF. The CDR3 nucleotides are TGTGCCAGCAGCCCAGGACTAGCGGGGGACAATGAGCAGTTCTTC.

V gene TRBV5-1 combines with J gene TRBJ1-5; TRBD1 matches 8 bases. With 6 bases clipped from V and 9 bases from J, the junction kept 11 bases outside the gene matches. The CDR3 length is 14 residues. Germline-derived CDR1 and CDR2 are SGHRS and YFSETQ. CDR3 amino acids: CASTLVRDRMPQHF. In DNA, the CDR3 is TGCGCCAGCACCCTTGTCCGGGACAGGATGCCCCAGCATTTT.

V and J are TRBV27 and TRBJ2-2; 9 nucleotides agree with TRBD1. The J segment lost 0 bases and the V segment lost 4 bases, leaving 6 bases of the junction unmatched. Germline-derived CDR1 and CDR2 are MNHEY and SMNVEV (reference sequence). This CDR3 spans 17 amino acids. The CDR3 region is CASSWTGVIANTGELFF. The CDR3 nucleotides are TGTGCCAGCAGTTGGACAGGGGTAATCGCGAACACCGGGGAGCTGTTTTTT.

The V gene is TRBV5-4, the J gene TRBJ2-2; TRBD2 matches 10 bases. Trimming removed 4 bases from V and 4 bases from J; junction bases left unmatched: 7. From germline, CDR1 is SGHNT and CDR2 YYREEE (reference sequence). This CDR3 region has 16 residues. This CDR3 reads CASSPSGGAVTGELFF. The CDR3 DNA reads TGTGCCAGCAGCCCAAGCGGGGGGGCCGTCACCGGGGAGCTGTTTTTT.

The V gene is TRBV7-6, the J gene TRBJ1-1; D not certain. Between the trimmed V and J ends, which lost 3 bases and 3 bases, there was a span of 8 bases. CDR3 length equals 13 residues. Germline assignment: CDR1 SGHVS and CDR2 FNYEAQ. The CDR3 DNA sequence: TGTGCCAGCAGCTTTGGCACAGACACTGAAGCTTTCTTT. Translating it yields CASSFGTDTEAFF.

This rearrangement joins TRBV7-9 to TRBJ2-2; TRBD2 aligns across 12 bases. The CDR3 has 15 residues. Germline-derived CDR1 and CDR2 are SEHNR and FQNEAQ (reference sequence). V shed 5 bases, J shed 6 bases, and the junction held 4 bases outside the gene matches. The CDR3 spells CASSPLAGGPGELFF. Here the CDR3 DNA reads TGTGCCAGCAGCCCACTAGCGGGGGGACCCGGGGAGCTGTTTTTT.

This rearrangement joins TRBV7-8 to TRBJ2-7, with 9 bases fitting TRBD1. From germline, CDR1 is SGHVS and CDR2 FQNEAQ. The CDR3 consists of 16 residues. V lost 2 bases and J lost 2; bases outside the gene matches: 7. DNA of the CDR3: TGTGCCAGCAGCTTACGCCCGGGACAGGGCGCCTACGAGCAGTACTTC. This gives the protein CASSLRPGQGAYEQYF.

CDR3 coding DNA: TGTGCCAGTAGTATGGGGCTGGGAATGTATGAGCAGTTCTTC. Translated: CASSMGLGMYEQFF. This chain uses TRBV19 with TRBJ2-1; D is possibly TRBD1 (5 bases). CDR1 is LNHDA, CDR2 SQIVND, per germline (reference sequence). Trimming took 3 bases from V and 8 from J, leaving 14 bases between them. The CDR3 covers 14 residues. Using reference TRBV19 and TRBJ2-1 for the parts outside the CDR3, the full variable domain is DGGITQSPKYLFRKEGQNVTLSCEQNLNHDAMYWYRQDPGQGLRLIYYSQIVNDFQKGDIAEGYSVSREKKESFPLTVTSAQKNPTAFYLCASSMGLGMYEQFFGPGTRLTVL.

This chain links TRBV2 with TRBJ1-5; D is perhaps TRBD1 (5 bases). This CDR3 has 15 amino acids. The germline V gene has CDR1 SNHLY and CDR2 FYNNEI. V lost 5 bases to trimming and J lost 0 bases, with 11 bases between them. CDR3 nucleotide sequence: TGTGCCAGCAGTCGGGGACTTTATAGCAATCAGCCCCAGCATTTT. It is translated as CASSRGLYSNQPQHF. The full variable domain, in which reference TRBV2 and TRBJ1-5 provide the parts outside the CDR3, is EPEVTQTPSHQVTQMGQEVILRCVPISNHLYFYWYRQILGQKVEFLVSFYNNEISEKSEIFDDQFSVERPDGSNFTLKIRSTKLEDSAMYFCASSRGLYSNQPQHFGDGTRLSIL.

This chain uses TRBV27 with TRBJ1-6; 9 nucleotides line up with TRBD1. CDR1 and CDR2 (germline): MNHEY, SMNVEV (reference sequence). The CDR3 consists of 17 residues. V trimming: 3 bases; J trimming: 3 bases; junction bases outside the gene matches: 6. CDR3 sequence reads: CASSLFPGQGYNSPLHF. The CDR3 DNA is TGTGCCAGCAGTTTGTTTCCGGGACAGGGCTATAATTCACCCCTCCACTTT.

V gene TRBV19 combines with J gene TRBJ1-1; the D gene is possibly TRBD1 (6 bases). The V end was cut by 4 bases, the J end by 3 bases, with 18 bases between. The CDR3 runs to 16 residues. CDR1 is LNHDA, CDR2 SQIVND, per germline (reference sequence). The CDR3 protein is CASSKRRGARDTEAFF. As DNA, the CDR3 is TGTGCCAGTAGTAAGCGACGGGGGGCGAGGGACACTGAAGCTTTCTTT.

In this sample, this clone turned up a few times. CDR3 bases: TGTGCCAGCAGCTTATCGGATGGGACAGACTACGAGCAGTACTTC. Translated: CASSLSDGTDYEQYF. The chain is built from TRBV7-3 and TRBJ2-7; 7 positions agree with TRBD1. The CDR3 sequence is 15 residues long. Germline loops: CDR1 SGHTA, CDR2 FQGTGA. V lost 2 bases and J lost 3; bases outside the gene matches: 7. Full variable domain (missing parts from reference TRBV7-3 and TRBJ2-7): GAGVSQTPSNKVTEKGKYVELRCDPISGHTALYWYRQSLGQGPEFLIYFQGTGAADDSGLPNDRFFAVRPEGSVSTLKIQRTERGDSAVYLCASSLSDGTDYEQYFGPGTRLTVT.

The rearrangement links TRBV11-1 to TRBJ2-1; 15 bases map to TRBD2. Germline CDR1 reads SGHAT; CDR2 reads FQDESV (reference sequence). V shed 1 base, J shed 13 bases, and the junction held 14 bases outside the gene matches. The CDR3 runs 18 residues. This CDR3 is CASSLEGGRTSGRATQFF. In nucleotides, the CDR3 is TGTGCCAGCAGCTTAGAGGGAGGAAGGACTAGCGGGAGGGCTACCCAGTTCTTC.